The 3 T cell receptor beta chains below come from one sample, sequenced in a study of long-term antiretroviral therapy in people with HIV. The authors ran the immunoSEQ assay, v3.0, at survey level. Clones were sequenced by immunoSEQ multiplex PCR, and TCRdb holds only the in-frame ones, with some missing. The sample yields roughly 20,000 clones, around 86% seen once. The input for sequencing was unsorted PBMCs, taken 0.5 years after starting antiretroviral therapy. These receptors all come from a man in his forties or fifties with HIV.

The rearrangement uses TRBV29-1 and TRBJ2-5; TRBD2 agrees at 7 bases. The V gene end was trimmed by 0 bases and the J gene end by 2 bases; junction bases not matched to a gene: 6. Germline V gene lookup returns CDR1 SQVTM and CDR2 ANQGSEA. The CDR3 sequence is 15 residues long. The CDR3 is CSVEESAGRQETQYF. The DNA of the CDR3 is TGCAGCGTTGAAGAATCAGCGGGAAGACAAGAGACCCAGTACTTC.

CDR3: CASNRSNQPQHF. The CDR3 region has the DNA TGTGCCAGCAATAGGAGCAATCAGCCCCAGCATTTT. The V gene is TRBV27, the J gene TRBJ1-5, with D unresolved. CDR3 length: 12 amino acids. Trimming removed 7 bases at V and 1 base at J, with 5 bases between. Germline V gene sequence: CDR1 MNHEY, CDR2 SMNVEV (reference sequence).

The chain recombines TRBV19 with TRBJ1-1; D may be TRBD1 (5 bases). V was shortened by 3 bases and J by 4 bases, with 15 bases between the two germline ends. The CDR3 contains 15 residues. The germline V gene has CDR1 LNHDA and CDR2 SQIVND (reference sequence). CDR3 sequence (DNA): TGTGCCAGTAGTATGGGGGTTCAGGTGGGCACTGAAGCTTTCTTT. Translated, it gives CASSMGVQVGTEAFF.